This T cell receptor beta chain was profiled in a study of CXCR3-negative and CXCR3-positive naive CD8 T cells. The study's findings and limits: More hydrophobic TRB CDR3s occurred in CXCR3-positive than in CXCR3-negative naive cells. In cryopreserved cells, CXCR3 expression partially decreased, and fresh PBMCs were used in most assays. Diversity proved comparably high across both naive subsets and much lower in memory CD8+ cells.

It was by 5' RACE with UMI labels that the TRB cDNA libraries were prepared. For each CDR3 protein, TCRdb gives one entry from its re-call of the 5' RACE reads, without DNA. Its clone listing holds tens of thousands of distinct CDR3 sequences. Cells classed as naive CD8+ T cells were CD45RO-CCR7+CD27+CD95-. In regard to this clonotype: Its antigen is as yet unknown.

Input material: naive CXCR3+ CD8+ T cells from blood. Subset denoted: CD45RO-CCR7+CD27+CD95- naive CD8+ T cells expressing CXCR3 (TNR3+). The receptor's source is a human donor in good health. Some clones in this sample may be carry-over from other donors' samples.

CDR3 loop: CASSSDGISGANVLTF. This chain connects TRBV11-1 to TRBJ2-6. The CDR3 runs 16 residues. Germline V CDR1 and CDR2: SGHAT, FQDESV (reference sequence).